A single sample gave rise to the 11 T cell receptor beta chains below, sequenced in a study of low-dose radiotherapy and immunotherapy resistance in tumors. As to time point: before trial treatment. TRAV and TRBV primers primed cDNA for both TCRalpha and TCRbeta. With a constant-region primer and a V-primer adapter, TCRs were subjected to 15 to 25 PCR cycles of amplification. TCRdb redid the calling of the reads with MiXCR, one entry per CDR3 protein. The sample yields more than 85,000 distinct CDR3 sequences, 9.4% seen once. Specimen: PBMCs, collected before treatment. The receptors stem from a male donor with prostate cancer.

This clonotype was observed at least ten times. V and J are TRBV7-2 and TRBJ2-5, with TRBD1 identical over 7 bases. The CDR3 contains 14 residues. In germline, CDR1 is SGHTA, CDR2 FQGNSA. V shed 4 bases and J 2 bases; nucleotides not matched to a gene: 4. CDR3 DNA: TGTGCCAGCAGCTCGGGACAGATTCAAGAGACCCAGTACTTC. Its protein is CASSSGQIQETQYF.

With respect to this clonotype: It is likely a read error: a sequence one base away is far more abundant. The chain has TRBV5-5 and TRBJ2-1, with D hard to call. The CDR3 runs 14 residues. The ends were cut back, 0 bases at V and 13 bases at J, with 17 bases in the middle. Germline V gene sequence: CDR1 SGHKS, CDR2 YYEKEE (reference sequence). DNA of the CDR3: TGTGCCAGCAGCTTGGGCACAGCCCAAGAGACCCAGTTCTTC. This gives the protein CASSLGTAQETQFF.

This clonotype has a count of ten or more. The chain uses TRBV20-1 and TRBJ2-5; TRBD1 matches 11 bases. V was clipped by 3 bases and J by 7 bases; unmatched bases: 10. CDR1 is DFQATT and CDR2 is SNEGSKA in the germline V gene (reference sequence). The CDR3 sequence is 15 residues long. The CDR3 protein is CSARPGQGERATQYF. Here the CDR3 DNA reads TGCAGTGCTAGGCCGGGACAGGGGGAGAGGGCGACCCAGTACTTC.

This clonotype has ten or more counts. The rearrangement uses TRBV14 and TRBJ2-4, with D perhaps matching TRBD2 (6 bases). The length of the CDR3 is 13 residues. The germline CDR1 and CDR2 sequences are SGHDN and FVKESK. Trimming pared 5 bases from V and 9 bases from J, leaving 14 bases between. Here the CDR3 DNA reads TGTGCCAGCAGCTCCGGGACTCACGGCATTCAGTACTTC. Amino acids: CASSSGTHGIQYF.

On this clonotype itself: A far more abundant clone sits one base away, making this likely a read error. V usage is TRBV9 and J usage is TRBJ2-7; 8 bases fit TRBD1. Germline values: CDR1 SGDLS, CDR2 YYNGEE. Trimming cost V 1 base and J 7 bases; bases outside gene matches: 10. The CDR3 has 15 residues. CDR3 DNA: TGTGCCAGCAGCGTACAGGACAGGGCGTTCGATGAGCAGTACTTC. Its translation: CASSVQDRAFDEQYF.

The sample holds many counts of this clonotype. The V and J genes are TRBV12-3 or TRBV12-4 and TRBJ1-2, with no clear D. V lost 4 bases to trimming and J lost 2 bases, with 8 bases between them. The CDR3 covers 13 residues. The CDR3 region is CASSWAENYGYTF. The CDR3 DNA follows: TGTGCCAGCAGTTGGGCAGAAAACTATGGCTACACCTTC.

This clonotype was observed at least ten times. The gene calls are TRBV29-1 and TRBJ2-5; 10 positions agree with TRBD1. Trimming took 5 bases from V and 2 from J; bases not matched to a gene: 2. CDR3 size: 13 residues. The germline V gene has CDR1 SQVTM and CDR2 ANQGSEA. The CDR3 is CSVWDRGQETQYF. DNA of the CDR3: TGCAGCGTTTGGGACAGGGGTCAAGAGACCCAGTACTTC. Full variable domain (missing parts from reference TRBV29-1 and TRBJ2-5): SAVISQKPSRDICQRGTSLTIQCQVDSQVTMMFWYRQQPGQSLTLIATANQGSEATYESGFVIDKFPISRPNLTFSTLTVSNMSPEDSSIYLCSVWDRGQETQYFGPGTRLLVL.

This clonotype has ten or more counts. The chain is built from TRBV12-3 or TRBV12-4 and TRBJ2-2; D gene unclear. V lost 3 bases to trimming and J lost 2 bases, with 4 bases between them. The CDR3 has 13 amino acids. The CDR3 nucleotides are TGTGCCAGCAGTTTTCCCAACACCGGGGAGCTGTTTTTT. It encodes CASSFPNTGELFF.

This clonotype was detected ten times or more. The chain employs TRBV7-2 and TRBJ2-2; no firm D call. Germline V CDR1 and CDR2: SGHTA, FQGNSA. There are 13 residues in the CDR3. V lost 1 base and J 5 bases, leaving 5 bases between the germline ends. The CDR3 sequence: CASSLDPTGELFF. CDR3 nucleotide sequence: TGTGCCAGCAGCTTAGACCCAACCGGGGAGCTGTTTTTT.

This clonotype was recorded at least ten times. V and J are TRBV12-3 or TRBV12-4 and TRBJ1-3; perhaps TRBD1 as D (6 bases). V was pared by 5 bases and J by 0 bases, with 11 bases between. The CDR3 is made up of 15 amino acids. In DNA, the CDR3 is TGTGCCAGCAGTCGGGGGGCGATCTCTGGAAACACCATATATTTT. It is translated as CASSRGAISGNTIYF.

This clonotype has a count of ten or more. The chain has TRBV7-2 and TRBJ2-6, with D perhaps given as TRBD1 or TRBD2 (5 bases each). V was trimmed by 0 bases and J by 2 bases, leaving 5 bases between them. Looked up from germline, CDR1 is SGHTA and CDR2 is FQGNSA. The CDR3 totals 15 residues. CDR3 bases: TGTGCCAGCAGCTTAGCGGGGGCTGGGGCCAACGTCCTGACTTTC. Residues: CASSLAGAGANVLTF. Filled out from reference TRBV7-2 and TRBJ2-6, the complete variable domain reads GAGVSQSPSNKVTEKGKDVELRCDPISGHTALYWYRQSLGQGLEFLIYFQGNSAPDKSGLPSDRFSAERTGGSVSTLTIQRTQQEDSAVYLCASSLAGAGANVLTFGAGSRLTVL.